This note documents a single T cell receptor beta chain sequence. The antigen remains unidentified. This specimen comes from a study of cytomegalovirus exposure and HLA in healthy donors. Study-wide findings and caveats: As confirmed in vitro, three CMV-associated chains were specific for CMV antigens.

Profiled with immunoSEQ multiplex PCR; TCRdb holds only in-frame clones, not every one. The profile covers 180,000 or so clones, with around nine tenths appearing a single time and 7.2% taken by the ten largest. The CDR3 covers 14 residues. The V segment lost 1 base and the J segment 9 bases; nucleotides outside the gene matches: 4. The V gene's germline CDR1 is SGHVS and CDR2 FQNEAQ. The sequence was collected from a man younger than 40 in good health and CMV-seropositive. The chain combines TRBV7-8 with TRBJ2-1; 9 bases are shared with TRBD1. The sequenced sample was PBMCs. The CDR3 DNA reads as TGTGCCAGCAGCTTAGACAGGGGGCGGTTTGAGCAGTTCTTC. This sequence encodes CASSLDRGRFEQFF.